The source of this TCR beta chain is a study of T cell clusters in autoimmune cytopenias. TRB was amplified from around 250 ng of peripheral blood genomic DNA per sample. CDR3 length: 17 residues. CDR1 and CDR2 (germline): LGHNA, YNFKEQ. As for this clonotype: Its antigen is unidentified.

TRB was amplified by touch-down multiplex PCR, primer pools A and B combined. TCRdb re-called the multiplex PCR reads, yielding one record per CDR3 amino acid sequence without DNA. This sample's table has approximately 15,000 distinct CDR3 sequences. Overall study findings and caveats: TRB repertoire shifts in secondary cytopenia and chronic lymphocytic leukemia mostly reflected lymphoma, not autoimmunity.

This sample was also put to use in a study of T cell repertoires in aging, cancer and after chemotherapy. That report notes: Repeat sampling of healthy donors over several months to years showed clear clonal overlap. In healthy donors, age-related TCR diversity loss mainly reflected lost richness.

The chain recombines TRBV4-2 with TRBJ2-1; TCRdb picks TRBD1, but there is no DNA to check that call. The sequenced sample consisted of peripheral blood. This clonotype was obtained from a human donor in good health. CDR3 protein: CASSQALDRAGYNEQFF.